This is a list of T cell receptor beta chains from one sample in a study of T cells expressing NK-cell markers. From its re-call of the 5' RACE reads, TCRdb lists each CDR3 protein once, without DNA. Here the sample table reports around 380,000 distinct CDR3 sequences. Material: blood T cells: a sorted CD56 or NKG2C T cell subset, CD4+ or CD8+ T cells, or bulk PBMC T cells (not recorded which). The receptor source for this set is a woman between 50 and 59 years old in good health. The CDR3 runs from the conserved cysteine through the conserved F or W.

V	J	CDR3
TRBV15	TRBJ1-1	CATSRAGQGPTEAFF
TRBV20-1	TRBJ2-5	CSARVAAGGPYETQYF
TRBV6-1	TRBJ2-1	CASTTPGNYNEQFF
TRBV6-5	TRBJ2-3	CASSPGTSVGSTDTQYF
TRBV5-1	TRBJ2-1	CASSWDRARNEQFF
TRBV27	TRBJ2-1	CASSLWAGKVNEQFF
TRBV6-1	TRBJ1-2	CASSEFGANYGYTF
TRBV5-6	TRBJ1-3	CASSLYFPGRSGNTIYF
TRBV7-8	TRBJ2-1	CASSLGGVFRVEQFF
TRBV5-1	TRBJ2-5	CASSLGGRYSEETQYF
TRBV14	TRBJ1-2	CASSQEAGQTF
TRBV12-3/TRBV12-4	TRBJ1-3	CASSSPSGSGNTIYF
TRBV25-1	TRBJ1-2	CASVGPGRGYTF
TRBV12-3/TRBV12-4	TRBJ2-3	CASSQLTDTQYF
TRBV19	TRBJ2-6	CASSPDRGGLGANVLTF
TRBV9	TRBJ2-2	CASSVRGEWNTGELFF
TRBV5-5	TRBJ2-7	CASLSGSYEQYF
TRBV7-2	TRBJ2-5	CASSLALTLEWGETQYF
TRBV5-1	TRBJ2-7	CASSPPDPVAEQYF
TRBV7-8	TRBJ2-1	CASSPGLAGFGYNEQFF
TRBV9	TRBJ1-2	CASSLDFYGYTF
TRBV5-1	TRBJ1-1	CASSSVSGVNAEAFF
TRBV6-5	TRBJ2-2	CASSEPGVAGPTGELFF
TRBV5-5	TRBJ1-1	CASSFAASFDNTEAFF
TRBV20-1	TRBJ2-7	CSAKNPGGSDEQYF
TRBV3-1	TRBJ2-1	CASSPGGMPGDEQFF
TRBV7-2	TRBJ2-3	CASSLMGGTDTQYF
TRBV29-1	TRBJ2-2	CSVAPAGPTGELFF
TRBV6-4	TRBJ2-5	CASSDDSHETQYF
TRBV3-1	TRBJ2-3	CASSQAFHQTDTQYF
TRBV11-3	TRBJ1-2	CASSLEGRQGRYGYTF
TRBV5-5	TRBJ2-1	CASSKTGLTYNEQFF
TRBV5-5	TRBJ1-5	CAPVGRGGQPQHF
TRBV5-1	TRBJ2-1	CASSLAGLPQYNEQFF
TRBV15	TRBJ2-7	CATSRDSPGRGVYEQYF
TRBV6-1	TRBJ1-2	CASSEGQLTNYGYTF